The present TCR beta chain was sequenced within a study of T cell responses to AZD1222 COVID-19 vaccine (dated by TCRdb to the early 2020s). In terms of the full investigation: AZD1222 recipients with second doses at about 4 weeks or about 12 weeks were pooled, because spike-specific TCR depth and breadth did not differ between schedules. TCR sequencing covered about 230 trial participants: 200 to 220 given two doses of AZD1222 and around 25 given two doses of MenACWY control vaccine. Enrollment into the trials was organized by age into subgroups of 18-55, 56-69 and 70-plus years, and those subgroups contained about 160, 30 and 59 TCR-sequenced participants, respectively. Results the study describes overall, beyond this receptor: Participants were mostly white British and included more females than males, and it was suggested by the authors that clonal diversity may have been underestimated. In the small 56-69-year group, the increase in depth fell short of significance, most likely because of low power. Nearly half of unique spike-specific TCRs reportedly recognized epitopes outside regions mutated in the B.1.351 and B.1.1.7 variants. Because no day 14 peak-response samples were available, repertoires were characterized only after the peak T cell response. Spike-specific TCR breadth and depth rose significantly after two AZD1222 doses compared with day 0 and with MenACWY recipients. CD4 TCRs associated with the vaccine covered the entire spike protein, and the dominant responses were in regions 160-218 and 743-854. Only 5 to 7 AZD1222 recipients were SARS-CoV-2 seropositive at baseline, limiting conclusions about previously exposed vaccinees.

Turning to this clone: The specificity of this receptor is unknown. Per-nucleotide qualities are absent, and no much larger clonotype sits a single base away.

The CDR3, cysteine through phenylalanine, is 17 amino acids long. Just the 51-base CDR3 DNA is kept, in frame starting at base 1. Trimming removed 3 bases from V and 0 bases from J, leaving 14 bases between the germline ends. The CDR1 and CDR2 encoded by the germline V gene (reference sequence) are LGHDT and YNNKEL. The CDR3 regions of human TCRbeta chains were analyzed by immunosequencing. On the study's bioinformatics: Repertoire TCRs were matched against a reference library of SARS-CoV-2-specific TCRs generated with the MIRA antigen-specificity platform. Breadth was defined as the fraction of unique TCRs that were SARS-CoV-2-associated. Depth was defined as the fraction of total T cells that were SARS-CoV-2-associated. Using the MIRA data, each spike-specific TCR was assigned both to the spike region to which the TCR was reactive and to a CD4 or CD8 class. Log10-transformed breadth and depth values were compared by one-way ANOVA with Sidak's multiple comparisons tests. TCRdb's version of the immuneACCESS table is confined to in-frame rearrangements and falls short of the full clone set. An unresolved V gene accounts for under half of the shortfall where checked; the remainder is of unknown origin. V and J calls and clone size are as listed in that table; D and trimming were resolved from the DNA. Within this sample are 130,000 or so clones, with more than 75% of them counted one time only. In total, the top ten clones hold around 22% of the sample.

The intended sense of this specimen's time point label: baseline before first vaccination. Samples from vaccinated people were obtained from the UK trials COV001 and COV002, which included a single-blind randomized controlled phase 2/3 trial of AZD1222 (ChAdOx1 nCoV-19) in healthy adults. Trial participant PBMC samples were collected at day 0 and day 28 after the second dose for TCRbeta chain sequencing. The rearranged segments are TRBV3-1 (or the pseudogene TRBV3-2) and TRBJ1-4, and perhaps TRBD1 as D gene, on 5 matching bases. This specimen was peripheral blood, taken on day 0 of AZD1222 vaccination. This sequence was found in an adult in good health. The DNA is as follows: TGTGCCAGCAGCCAGTTGGGGCGGGGAACAACTAATGAAAAACTGTTTTTT. Its coded protein is CASSQLGRGTTNEKLFF.